This T cell receptor (beta chain) appears in the sequencing data of a study of blood T cell repertoires in COVID-19. Study details: The study drew acute and convalescent COVID-19 samples from the United States, Italy and Spain. Sources were T cells, B-cell-depleted T cells, or PBMCs; the material itself was cDNA or gDNA.

In the original processing: Counts of nucleated cells, estimated from reference gene primer amplification, were obtained. Libraries were prepared by immunoSEQ multiplex PCR; TCRdb keeps only in-frame clonotypes and omits some of them. D and trimming come from the DNA, and the V and J calls and clone size come from that table. Found here are 150,000 to 190,000 clones, roughly 82% of them singletons; the top ten hold more than 7.5%. The V gene's germline CDR1 is MNHEY and CDR2 SVGEGT. V dropped 4 bases and J dropped 4; count of bases not matched to a gene: 0. This CDR3 is built from 13 residues. What was sequenced was peripheral blood. The sequence was obtained from a woman between 50 and 59 years old with acute or convalescent COVID-19. This sequence joins TRBV6-2 or TRBV6-3 and TRBJ1-5, with 8 bases that match TRBD1. CDR3 in DNA: TGTGCCAGCAGTTGGACAGGGAATCAGCCCCAGCATTTT. Its translation is CASSWTGNQPQHF.